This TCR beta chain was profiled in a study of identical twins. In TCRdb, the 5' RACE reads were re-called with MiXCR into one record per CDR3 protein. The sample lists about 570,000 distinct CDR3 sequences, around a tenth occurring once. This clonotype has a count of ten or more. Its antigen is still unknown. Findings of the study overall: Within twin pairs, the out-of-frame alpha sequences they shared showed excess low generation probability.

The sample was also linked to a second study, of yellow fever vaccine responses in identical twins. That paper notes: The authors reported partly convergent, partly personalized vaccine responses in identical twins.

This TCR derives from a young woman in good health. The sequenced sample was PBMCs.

The CDR3 bases are TGCAGTGCTAGATTGGGGGACACTGAAGCTTTCTTT. This codes for CSARLGDTEAFF. The chain joins TRBV20-1 to TRBJ1-1; TRBD1 is a possible D gene (5 bases). Germline CDR1 and CDR2: DFQATT and SNEGSKA (reference sequence). This CDR3 comprises 12 residues. The V end lost 2 bases, the J end lost 3 bases, and 7 bases lay between the germline ends.